This T cell receptor beta chain was identified during a study of tumor-infiltrating lymphocytes in primary liver carcinoma. As regards this clonotype: The junction shows a germline mismatch at one end, possibly a read error.

The investigators made TCR beta cDNA from roughly 0.55 ug total RNA, using a constant-region primer. Libraries covering TCR beta were generated through three nested multiplex PCR rounds (using a slightly modified ARM-PCR). Use of TRBV1-TRBV30 forward primers with a C-beta reverse primer characterized the first two PCR rounds, which lasted around 9 cycles each. MiXCR, applied by TCRdb to the multiplex PCR reads, yields one record per CDR3 protein. The sample lists tens of thousands of distinct CDR3 sequences; approximately 71% were seen once. Co-extraction yielded RNA and DNA from around 20-30 mg of unsorted bulk tissue. The CDR3 loop spans 17 amino acids. Germline lookup yields CDR1 SGHAT and CDR2 FQNNGV.

The chain couples TRBV11-2 to TRBJ2-7, with TRBD2 matching over 8 bases. The source material was liver tumor tissue from sampling region 3. Noted subset: tumor region T3, left-lateral pole. The source is a woman in her twenties or thirties with primary liver carcinoma and hepatitis B virus infection. Here the CDR3 reads CASSLVFSREVPYERYF. The CDR3 DNA follows: TGTGCCAGCAGCTTAGTTTTCTCGCGGGAGGTTCCCTACGAGCGGTATTTC.